The 29 T cell receptor beta chains in this list originate from one sample, sequenced in a study of cytomegalovirus exposure and HLA in healthy donors. Vbeta (60) and Jbeta (13) primers were used in the PCR. Some clones are missing from TCRdb's copy, which holds only in-frame ones; the method was immunoSEQ multiplex PCR. The repertoire includes roughly 110,000 clones, over 70% of them detected once, and approximately 2.2% sits in the top ten. What was sequenced was PBMCs. These receptors originate from a man aged 25 to 45 in good health and CMV-seronegative.

J is TRBJ2-3 and V is TRBV6-5, with D perhaps matching TRBD1 (5 bases). CDR1 and CDR2 (germline): MNHEY, SVGAGI. V lost 0 bases to trimming and J lost 2 bases, with 12 bases between them. The CDR3 sequence is 16 residues long. DNA for the CDR3: TGTGCCAGCAGTTACTCGGGTAGGGGCGCCACAGATACGCAGTATTTT. It translates to CASSYSGRGATDTQYF.

The rearrangement uses TRBV10-2 and TRBJ2-7; D is perhaps TRBD2 (5 bases). The germline V gene has CDR1 WSHSY and CDR2 SAAADI. The CDR3 covers 13 residues. V lost 0 bases to trimming and J lost 6 bases, with 9 bases between them. The CDR3: CASSESGGGEQYF. The CDR3 DNA reads as TGCGCCAGCAGTGAGTCCGGAGGCGGCGAGCAGTACTTC.

The chain joins TRBV7-8 to TRBJ2-3; 11 bases agree with TRBD2. This CDR3 is 15 amino acids long. J gave up 3 bases and V 3 bases, and 2 bases lay outside the gene matches. Germline assignment: CDR1 SGHVS and CDR2 FQNEAQ. DNA for the CDR3: TGTGCCAGCAGCTTTCTAGCGGGAGGTACAGATACGCAGTATTTT. This codes for CASSFLAGGTDTQYF.

The chain has TRBV14 and TRBJ1-2; 7 nucleotides agree with TRBD1. CDR1 SGHDN and CDR2 FVKESK come from the germline V gene. Trimming at V came to 5 bases and at J to 2 bases, leaving 8 bases not matched to a gene. This CDR3 is 15 amino acids long. In DNA form, the CDR3 reads TGTGCCAGCAGCGCGCAAATGACAGGGAACTATGGCTACACCTTC. Its translation is CASSAQMTGNYGYTF.

The genes are TRBV5-4 and TRBJ2-1, with TRBD1 as a possible D gene (6 bases). Trimming removed 2 bases from V and 8 bases from J, with 11 bases in between. Germline V gene data show CDR1 as SGHNT and CDR2 as YYREEE (reference sequence). The CDR3 sequence is 13 residues long. The CDR3 coding sequence is TGTGCCAGCAGCTTAGGGGGTTTGGATGAGCAGTTCTTC. This sequence encodes CASSLGGLDEQFF.

This chain joins TRBV7-6 and TRBJ1-3, with unresolved D. The CDR3 totals 15 residues. With 1 base removed from V and 0 bases from J, the gap between germline ends came to 7 bases. Germline CDR1 and CDR2: SGHVS and FNYEAQ. The CDR3 DNA follows: TGTGCCAGCAGCTTAGGGGCGAACTCTGGAAACACCATATATTTT. Encoded protein: CASSLGANSGNTIYF.

The J gene is TRBJ2-3, the V gene TRBV9, with 11 bases identical to TRBD1. The junction had 8 bases not matched to a gene; V was cut back by 3 bases and J by 5 bases. The CDR3 covers 16 residues. The V gene's germline CDR1 is SGDLS and CDR2 YYNGEE. The CDR3 reads CASSGGQGARIDTQYF. The DNA for the CDR3 is TGTGCCAGCAGCGGCGGACAGGGGGCGCGGATAGATACGCAGTATTTT.

This clone was seen just once. This chain uses TRBV2 with TRBJ1-6; D is uncertain. CDR1 SNHLY and CDR2 FYNNEI come from the germline V gene. Trimming cost V 6 bases and J 0 bases, with 12 bases left between them. This CDR3 contains 16 residues. In DNA form, the CDR3 reads TGTGCCAGCAGGACCGTGGAGAGCTCCTATAATTCACCCCTCCACTTT. This encodes CASRTVESSYNSPLHF.

This clone was observed a few times. This rearrangement joins TRBV29-1 to TRBJ1-4, with 9 bases fitting TRBD1. Per germline, CDR1 SQVTM and CDR2 ANQGSEA. After removal of 7 bases from V and 5 bases from J, the junction contained 11 bases not matched to a gene. The CDR3 loop spans 15 amino acids. The CDR3 protein is CSASLGTGRNEKLFF. As DNA, the CDR3 is TGCAGCGCCTCGCTTGGGACAGGGAGGAATGAAAAACTGTTTTTT.

The V and J genes are TRBV7-2 and TRBJ1-1; D unclear. CDR3 length equals 14 residues. V lost 2 bases, J lost 5 bases, and 12 bases lay in between. Per germline, CDR1 SGHTA and CDR2 FQGNSA. CDR3 protein: CASSLKVGGTEAFF. Here the CDR3 DNA reads TGTGCCAGCAGCTTAAAGGTCGGCGGGACTGAAGCTTTCTTT. Variable domain in full (rest from reference TRBV7-2 and TRBJ1-1): GAGVSQSPSNKVTEKGKDVELRCDPISGHTALYWYRQSLGQGLEFLIYFQGNSAPDKSGLPSDRFSAERTGGSVSTLTIQRTQQEDSAVYLCASSLKVGGTEAFFGQGTRLTVV.

This chain connects TRBV7-9 to TRBJ2-5; no clear D. CDR3 length: 14 residues. CDR1 is SEHNR, CDR2 FQNEAQ, per germline (reference sequence). V dropped 5 bases and J dropped 5 bases, with 15 bases sitting between them. CDR3 DNA: TGTGCCAGCAGCCCGGCGGTGTTCGGGGAGACCCAGTACTTC. Translated, it gives CASSPAVFGETQYF.

This clone has just a few counts. CDR3 amino acids: CASNTGTGVYNEQFF. The CDR3 DNA reads as TGTGCCAGCAATACCGGGACAGGGGTCTACAATGAGCAGTTCTTC. V usage is TRBV6-5 and J usage is TRBJ2-1, with TRBD1 matching over 10 bases. Trimming at V came to 7 bases and at J to 3 bases, leaving 6 bases not matched to a gene. CDR3 length: 15 amino acids. The germline V gene encodes CDR1 MNHEY and CDR2 SVGAGI.

The V and J genes are TRBV5-4 and TRBJ1-1; D unresolved. This CDR3 has 14 residues. V was pared by 1 base and J by 0 bases, with 7 bases between. Germline-derived CDR1 and CDR2 are SGHNT and YYREEE (reference sequence). This CDR3 reads CASSLPSMNTEAFF. In DNA, the CDR3 is TGTGCCAGCAGCTTGCCCAGTATGAACACTGAAGCTTTCTTT.

The chain joins TRBV7-6 to TRBJ2-7; 8 bases map to TRBD2. Unmatched junction bases numbered 2, after V lost 2 bases and J lost 2 bases. The length of the CDR3 is 14 residues. Germline CDR1 is SGHVS and CDR2 is FNYEAQ. The CDR3 nucleotides are TGTGCCAGCAGCTTAACGCGGGGGGCCTACGAGCAGTACTTC. Its translation: CASSLTRGAYEQYF.

The V gene is TRBV7-9, the J gene TRBJ2-7; the match to TRBD1 covers 9 bases. Unmatched junction bases numbered 11, after V lost 6 bases and J lost 5 bases. There are 15 residues in the CDR3. CDR1 SEHNR and CDR2 FQNEAQ come from the germline V gene (reference sequence). CDR3 in DNA: TGTGCCAGCAGTTCACCGGGACAGGGTGCCCACGAGCAGTACTTC. As protein: CASSSPGQGAHEQYF.

The CDR3 coding sequence is TGTGCCAGCAGCTTAATGGAGGGTTCCACTGAAGCTTTCTTT. Protein: CASSLMEGSTEAFF. V usage is TRBV7-6 and J usage is TRBJ1-1; D remains ambiguous. The germline V gene has CDR1 SGHVS and CDR2 FNYEAQ. Trimming removed 2 bases at V and 4 bases at J, with 11 bases between. The CDR3 is made up of 14 amino acids.

The V and J genes are TRBV19 and TRBJ2-7, with TRBD1 identical over 12 bases. The V gene end was trimmed by 3 bases and the J gene end by 6 bases; junction bases not matched to a gene: 6. CDR1 and CDR2 (germline): LNHDA, SQIVND (reference sequence). The CDR3 covers 15 residues. The DNA of the CDR3 is TGTGCCAGTAGTATCGGGACAGGGGGCTTGGTCGAGCAGTACTTC. It yields the protein CASSIGTGGLVEQYF.

V gene TRBV5-4 combines with J gene TRBJ1-2; the D is unclear. Germline lookup yields CDR1 SGHNT and CDR2 YYREEE (reference sequence). V gave up 5 bases and J gave up 4 bases, with 15 bases separating them. The CDR3 totals 14 residues. The CDR3 DNA follows: TGTGCCAGCAGGGGAGGGCTTGGGGTCTATGGCTACACCTTC. Amino acid sequence: CASRGGLGVYGYTF.

J is TRBJ1-4 and V is TRBV30, with 10 bases matching TRBD1. The germline gives CDR1 GTSNPN, CDR2 SVGIG (reference sequence). The CDR3 is 15 amino acids. V was clipped by 2 bases and J by 4 bases; unmatched bases: 4. CDR3 residues: CAWSSWTGGNEKLFF. The CDR3 DNA sequence: TGTGCCTGGAGTTCGTGGACAGGGGGTAATGAAAAACTGTTTTTT.

V is TRBV10-2 and J is TRBJ2-3; D remains unclear. V was shortened by 6 bases and J by 0 bases, with 13 bases between the two germline ends. The CDR3 sequence is 15 residues long. Germline values: CDR1 WSHSY, CDR2 SAAADI. CDR3 in amino acids: CASSETRYSTDTQYF. The CDR3 nucleotides are TGCGCCAGCAGCGAGACACGATATAGCACAGATACGCAGTATTTT.

This sequence joins TRBV14 and TRBJ2-7; D might be TRBD2 (6 bases). The CDR3 consists of 14 residues. In germline, CDR1 is SGHDN, CDR2 FVKESK. Trimming stripped 4 bases from V and 2 bases from J, with 12 bases between. This CDR3 is CASSRGVLPYEQYF. The CDR3 bases are TGTGCCAGCAGCCGGGGGGTGCTTCCCTACGAGCAGTACTTC.

The V call is TRBV10-1, the J call TRBJ2-3; 9 bases align to TRBD1. With V trimmed by 5 bases and J by 4 bases, 10 bases remained unmatched. CDR3 length equals 16 residues. Germline assignment: CDR1 WNHNN and CDR2 SYGVQD (reference sequence). The DNA of the CDR3 is TGCGCCAGCAGTATTTATGGGACAGGGCACGCAGATACGCAGTATTTT. Translation gives CASSIYGTGHADTQYF.

A word on this clone: Sequence at one end of the junction differs from germline and may be a read error. This chain connects TRBV6-5 to TRBJ2-5; 10 bases match TRBD2. The CDR3 has 13 amino acids. Germline lookup yields CDR1 MNHEY and CDR2 SVGAGI. The CDR3 DNA follows: TGTGCCAGCAGTTCCAGCCTAGCGGGGGCATGTCACTTC. Translated, it gives CASSSSLAGACHF.

The chain employs TRBV28 and TRBJ1-2, with D unclear. V lost 6 bases and J 5 bases, leaving 13 bases between the germline ends. Per the germline V gene, CDR1 is MDHEN and CDR2 is SYDVKM. The CDR3 has 13 residues. The DNA of the CDR3 is TGTGCCAGCAGAGAAGCGGGGTTTTATGGCTACACCTTC. Translated: CASREAGFYGYTF.

This clone was seen once. The V call is TRBV5-4, the J call TRBJ2-7; TRBD1 matches 7 bases. Germline CDR1 is SGHNT and CDR2 is YYREEE (reference sequence). V was pared by 5 bases and J by 2 bases, with 10 bases of the junction left unmatched. The CDR3 is made up of 15 amino acids. CDR3 residues: CASRSEDTGAYEQYF. The CDR3 DNA sequence: TGTGCCAGCAGATCAGAGGATACAGGGGCCTACGAGCAGTACTTC.

This sequence joins TRBV4-1 and TRBJ2-6, with a tentative D call TRBD2 (6 bases). Per germline, CDR1 MGHRA and CDR2 YSYEKL. The CDR3 spans 18 residues. Trimming left V 8 bases short and J 4 bases short, with 24 bases between. CDR3 amino acids: CASAPAAGTRRGANVLTF. CDR3 DNA sequence: TGCGCCAGCGCCCCCGCGGCGGGGACGAGGCGGGGGGCCAACGTCCTGACTTTC.

The rearrangement joins TRBV19 to TRBJ2-1, with D hard to call. CDR3 length: 12 amino acids. Germline values: CDR1 LNHDA, CDR2 SQIVND (reference sequence). The V end lost 4 bases, the J end lost 5 bases, and 6 bases lay between the germline ends. For the CDR3, the DNA is TGTGCCAGTAGTAAAGGAGACAATGAGCAGTTCTTC. It specifies CASSKGDNEQFF.

V and J are TRBV30 and TRBJ2-7; perhaps TRBD1 as D (5 bases). Looked up from germline, CDR1 is GTSNPN and CDR2 is SVGIG (reference sequence). The CDR3 sequence is 14 residues long. The V end was cut by 3 bases, the J end by 1 base, with 13 bases between. The CDR3, as DNA: TGTGCCTGGAGGAAAGACAGTCAGTCCTACGAGCAGTACTTC. Its translation: CAWRKDSQSYEQYF.

The chain recombines TRBV4-1 with TRBJ1-3; TRBD1 might be the D (6 bases). The germline V gene encodes CDR1 MGHRA and CDR2 YSYEKL. The V end was cut by 1 base, the J end by 6 bases, with 13 bases between. This CDR3 has 15 residues. The CDR3 spells CASSQGIQGENTIYF. The CDR3 DNA is TGCGCCAGCAGCCAAGGGATACAGGGAGAAAACACCATATATTTT.